The clone carrying this T cell receptor beta chain was counted at least ten times. Described time point: before trial treatment. Those who qualified had advanced solid tumors (lacking tumor-infiltrating lymphocytes). The data are from a study of low-dose radiotherapy and immunotherapy resistance in tumors. As for the study in general: Every two weeks, one day ahead of radiation and immunotherapy, cyclophosphamide 200 mg/m2 was given (intravenously). Daily intake of oral aspirin 300 mg by patients lasted four cycles and began on cycle 1 day 1.

With TRAV- and TRBV-specific primers, first-strand cDNA was made, covering the alpha and beta chains. TCRs were amplified for around 20 PCR cycles with a constant-region primer and V-primer adapter. TCRdb analysed the reads with MiXCR anew, one entry per CDR3 protein. Of tens of thousands of distinct CDR3 sequences in the sample, roughly 30% were seen once. The origin of this receptor is a female donor with ovarian cancer. The sequences come from PBMCs, collected before treatment.

The CDR3 spells CASSYSMVGGIGSYNEQFF. The CDR3 DNA reads as TGTGCCAGCAGTTACTCGATGGTGGGCGGGATTGGCTCCTACAATGAGCAGTTCTTC. J is TRBJ2-1 and V is TRBV6-5, with D tentatively TRBD2 (6 bases). The V end was cut by 0 bases, the J end by 0 bases, with 18 bases between. The CDR3 totals 19 residues. Germline V gene sequence: CDR1 MNHEY, CDR2 SVGAGI.